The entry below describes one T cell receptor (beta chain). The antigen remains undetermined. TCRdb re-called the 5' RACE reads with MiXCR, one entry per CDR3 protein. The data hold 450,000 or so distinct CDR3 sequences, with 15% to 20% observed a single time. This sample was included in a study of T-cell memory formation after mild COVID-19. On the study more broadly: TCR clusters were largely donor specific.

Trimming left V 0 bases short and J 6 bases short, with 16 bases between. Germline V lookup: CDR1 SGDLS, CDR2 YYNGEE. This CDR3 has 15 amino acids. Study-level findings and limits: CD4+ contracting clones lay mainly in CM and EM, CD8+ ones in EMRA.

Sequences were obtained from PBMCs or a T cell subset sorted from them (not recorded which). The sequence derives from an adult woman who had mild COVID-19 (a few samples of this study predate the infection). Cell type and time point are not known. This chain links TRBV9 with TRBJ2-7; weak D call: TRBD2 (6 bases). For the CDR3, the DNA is TGTGCCAGCAGCGTAGGAGGAGGGGCCGGCGGCGAGCAGTACTTC. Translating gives CASSVGGGAGGEQYF.